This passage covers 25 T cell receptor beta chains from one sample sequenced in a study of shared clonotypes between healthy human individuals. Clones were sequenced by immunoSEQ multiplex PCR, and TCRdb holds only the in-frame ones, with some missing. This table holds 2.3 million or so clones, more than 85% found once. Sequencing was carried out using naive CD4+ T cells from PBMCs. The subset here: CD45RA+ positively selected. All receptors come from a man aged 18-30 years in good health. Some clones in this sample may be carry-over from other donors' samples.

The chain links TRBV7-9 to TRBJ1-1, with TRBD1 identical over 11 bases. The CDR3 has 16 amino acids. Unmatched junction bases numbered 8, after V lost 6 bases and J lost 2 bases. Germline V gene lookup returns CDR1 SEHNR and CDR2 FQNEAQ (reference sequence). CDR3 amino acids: CASRRGTGGINTEAFF. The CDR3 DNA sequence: TGTGCCAGCAGGCGTGGGACAGGGGGAATTAACACTGAAGCTTTCTTT.

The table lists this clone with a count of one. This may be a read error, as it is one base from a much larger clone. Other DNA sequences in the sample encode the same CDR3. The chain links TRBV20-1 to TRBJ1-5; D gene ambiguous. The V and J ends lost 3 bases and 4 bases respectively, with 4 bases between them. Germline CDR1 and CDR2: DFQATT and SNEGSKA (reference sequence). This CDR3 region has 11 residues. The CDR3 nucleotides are TGCAGTGCTAGGGGGAATCAGCCCCAGCATTTT. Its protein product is CSARGNQPQHF.

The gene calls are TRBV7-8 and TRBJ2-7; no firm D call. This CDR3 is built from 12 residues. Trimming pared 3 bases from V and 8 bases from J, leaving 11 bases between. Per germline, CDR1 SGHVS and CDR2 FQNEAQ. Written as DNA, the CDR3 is TGTGCCAGCAGCTTCCTTTTGGCCCAGCAGTACTTC. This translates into CASSFLLAQQYF.

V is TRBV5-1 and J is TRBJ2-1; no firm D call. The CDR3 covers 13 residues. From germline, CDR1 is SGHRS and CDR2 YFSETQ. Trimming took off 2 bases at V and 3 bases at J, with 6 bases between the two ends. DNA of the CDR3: TGCGCCAGCAGCTTACCGGTCTACAATGAGCAGTTCTTC. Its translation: CASSLPVYNEQFF.

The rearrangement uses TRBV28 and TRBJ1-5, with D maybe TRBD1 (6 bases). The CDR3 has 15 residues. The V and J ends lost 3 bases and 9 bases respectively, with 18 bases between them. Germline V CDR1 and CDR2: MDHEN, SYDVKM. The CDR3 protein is CASSFRGQPWGPQHF. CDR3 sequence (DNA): TGTGCCAGCAGTTTCCGGGGGCAGCCCTGGGGGCCCCAGCATTTT.

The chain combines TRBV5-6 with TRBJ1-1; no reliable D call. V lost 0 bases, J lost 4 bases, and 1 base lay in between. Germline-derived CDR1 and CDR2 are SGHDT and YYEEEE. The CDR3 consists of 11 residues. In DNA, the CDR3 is TGTGCCAGCAGCTTGGCCACTGAAGCTTTCTTT. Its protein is CASSLATEAFF. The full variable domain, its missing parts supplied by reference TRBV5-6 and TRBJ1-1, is DAGVTQSPTHLIKTRGQQVTLRCSPKSGHDTVSWYQQALGQGPQFIFQYYEEEERQRGNFPDRFSGHQFPNYSSELNVNALLLGDSALYLCASSLATEAFFGQGTRLTVV.

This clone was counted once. CDR3 nucleotides: TGTGCCAGCAGAGTTAGCGGGACACACACCGGGGAGCTGTTTTTT. Translating it yields CASRVSGTHTGELFF. The genes are TRBV6-1 and TRBJ2-2; 8 bases are a match to TRBD2. There are 15 residues in the CDR3. The germline CDR1 and CDR2 sequences are MNHNS and SASEGT. The V gene end was trimmed by 6 bases and the J gene end by 3 bases; junction bases not matched to a gene: 6.

The CDR3 protein is CASSPLAGEETQYF. The CDR3 nucleotides are TGCGCCAGCAGCCCACTAGCGGGAGAAGAGACCCAGTACTTC. The chain recombines TRBV4-1 with TRBJ2-5, with 11 bases that match TRBD2. V lost 4 bases, J lost 3 bases, and 1 base stayed unmatched. CDR3 size: 14 residues. Germline loops: CDR1 MGHRA, CDR2 YSYEKL.

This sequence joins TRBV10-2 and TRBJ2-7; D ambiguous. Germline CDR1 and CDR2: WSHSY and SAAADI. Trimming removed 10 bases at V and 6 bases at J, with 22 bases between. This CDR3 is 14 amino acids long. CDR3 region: CATRRPDLSPEQYF. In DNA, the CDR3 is TGCGCCACCAGAAGACCGGACCTCAGCCCCGAGCAGTACTTC.

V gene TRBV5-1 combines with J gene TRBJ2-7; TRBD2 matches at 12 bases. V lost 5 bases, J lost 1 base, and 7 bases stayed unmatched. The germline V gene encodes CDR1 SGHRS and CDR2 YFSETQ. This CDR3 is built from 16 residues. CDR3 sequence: CASRPRTSGISYEQYF. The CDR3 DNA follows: TGCGCCAGCAGACCTAGGACTAGCGGGATTTCCTACGAGCAGTACTTC.

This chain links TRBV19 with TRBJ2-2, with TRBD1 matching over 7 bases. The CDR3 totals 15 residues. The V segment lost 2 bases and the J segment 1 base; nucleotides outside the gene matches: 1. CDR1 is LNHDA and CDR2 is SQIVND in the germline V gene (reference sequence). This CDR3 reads CASSIRTGNTGELFF. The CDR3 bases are TGTGCCAGTAGTATACGGACAGGGAACACCGGGGAGCTGTTTTTT.

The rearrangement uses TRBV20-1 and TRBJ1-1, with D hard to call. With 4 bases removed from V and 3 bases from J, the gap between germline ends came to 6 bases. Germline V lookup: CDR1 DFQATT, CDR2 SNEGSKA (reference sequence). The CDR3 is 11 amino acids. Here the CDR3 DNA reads TGCAGTGCTATGATCGACACTGAAGCTTTCTTT. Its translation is CSAMIDTEAFF.

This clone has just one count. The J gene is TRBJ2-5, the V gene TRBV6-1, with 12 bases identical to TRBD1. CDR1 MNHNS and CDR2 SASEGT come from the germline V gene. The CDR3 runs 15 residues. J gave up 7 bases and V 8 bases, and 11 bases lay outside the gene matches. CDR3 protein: CASGLGTGGLRTQYF. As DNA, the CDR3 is TGTGCCAGCGGCCTTGGGACAGGGGGCTTGAGGACCCAGTACTTC.

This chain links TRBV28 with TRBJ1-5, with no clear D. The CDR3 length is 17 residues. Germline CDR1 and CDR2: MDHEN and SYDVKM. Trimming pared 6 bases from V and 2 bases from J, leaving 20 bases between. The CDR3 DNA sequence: TGTGCCAGCAGGGGCGGCCTACGACAAACAGGCAATCAGCCCCAGCATTTT. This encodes CASRGGLRQTGNQPQHF.

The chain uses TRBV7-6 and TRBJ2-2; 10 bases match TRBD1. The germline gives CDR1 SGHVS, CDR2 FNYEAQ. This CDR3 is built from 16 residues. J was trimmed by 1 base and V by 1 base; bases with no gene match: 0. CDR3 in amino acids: CASSLGDRGNTGELFF. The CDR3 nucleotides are TGTGCCAGCAGCTTAGGGGACAGGGGGAACACCGGGGAGCTGTTTTTT.

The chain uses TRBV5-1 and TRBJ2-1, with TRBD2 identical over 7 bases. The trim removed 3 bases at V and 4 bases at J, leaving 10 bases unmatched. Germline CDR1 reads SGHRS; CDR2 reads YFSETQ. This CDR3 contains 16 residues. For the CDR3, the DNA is TGCGCCAGCAGCTCGCCCTCGGGAGGTCTGTACAATGAGCAGTTCTTC. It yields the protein CASSSPSGGLYNEQFF.

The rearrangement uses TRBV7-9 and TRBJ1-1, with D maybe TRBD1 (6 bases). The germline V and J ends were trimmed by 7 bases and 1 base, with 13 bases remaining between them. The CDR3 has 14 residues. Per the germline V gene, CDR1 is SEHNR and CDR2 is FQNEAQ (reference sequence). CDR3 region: CASIRLGGNTEAFF. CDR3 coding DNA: TGTGCCAGCATAAGACTAGGGGGGAACACTGAAGCTTTCTTT.

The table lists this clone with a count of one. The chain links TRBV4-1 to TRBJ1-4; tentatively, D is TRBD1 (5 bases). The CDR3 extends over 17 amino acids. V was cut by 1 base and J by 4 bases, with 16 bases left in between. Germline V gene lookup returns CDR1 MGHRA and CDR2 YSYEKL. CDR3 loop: CASSQVVAQGINEKLFF. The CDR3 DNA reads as TGCGCCAGCAGCCAAGTGGTCGCCCAGGGAATTAATGAAAAACTGTTTTTT.

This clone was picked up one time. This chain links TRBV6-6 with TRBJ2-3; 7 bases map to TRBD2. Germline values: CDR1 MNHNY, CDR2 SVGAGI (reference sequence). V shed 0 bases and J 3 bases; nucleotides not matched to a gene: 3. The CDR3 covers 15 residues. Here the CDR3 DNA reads TGTGCCAGCAGTTACTCGCGGGAGAGGACAGATACGCAGTATTTT. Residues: CASSYSRERTDTQYF.

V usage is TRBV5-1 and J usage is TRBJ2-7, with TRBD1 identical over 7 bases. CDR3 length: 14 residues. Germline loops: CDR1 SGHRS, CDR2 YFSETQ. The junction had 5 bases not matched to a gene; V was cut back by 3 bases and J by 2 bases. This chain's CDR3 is CASSYQGVAYEQYF. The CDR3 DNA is TGCGCCAGCAGCTACCAGGGGGTAGCCTACGAGCAGTACTTC.

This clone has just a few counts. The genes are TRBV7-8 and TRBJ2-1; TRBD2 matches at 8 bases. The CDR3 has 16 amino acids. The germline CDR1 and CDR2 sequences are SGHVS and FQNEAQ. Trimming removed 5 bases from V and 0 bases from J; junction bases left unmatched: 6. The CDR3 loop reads CASSPVAGYSYNEQFF. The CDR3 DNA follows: TGTGCCAGCAGCCCAGTAGCGGGGTACTCCTACAATGAGCAGTTCTTC.

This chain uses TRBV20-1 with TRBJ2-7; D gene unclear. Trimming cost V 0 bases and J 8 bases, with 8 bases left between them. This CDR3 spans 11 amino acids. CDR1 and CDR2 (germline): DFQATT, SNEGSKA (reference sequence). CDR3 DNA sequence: TGCAGTGCTAGAGAGGGTGTCCAGCAGTACTTC. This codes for CSAREGVQQYF.

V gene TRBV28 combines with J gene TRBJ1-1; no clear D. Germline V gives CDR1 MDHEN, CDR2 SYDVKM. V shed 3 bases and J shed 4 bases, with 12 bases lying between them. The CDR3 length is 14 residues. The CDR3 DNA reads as TGTGCCAGCAGTTTGGCTGGGTCGGGCACTGAAGCTTTCTTT. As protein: CASSLAGSGTEAFF.

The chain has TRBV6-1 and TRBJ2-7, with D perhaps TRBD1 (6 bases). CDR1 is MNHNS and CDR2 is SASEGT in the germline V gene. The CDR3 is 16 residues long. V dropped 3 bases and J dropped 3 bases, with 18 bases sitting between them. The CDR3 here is CASSDRKGHHLYEQYF. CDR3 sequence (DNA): TGTGCCAGCAGTGATCGAAAGGGACACCACCTCTACGAGCAGTACTTC.

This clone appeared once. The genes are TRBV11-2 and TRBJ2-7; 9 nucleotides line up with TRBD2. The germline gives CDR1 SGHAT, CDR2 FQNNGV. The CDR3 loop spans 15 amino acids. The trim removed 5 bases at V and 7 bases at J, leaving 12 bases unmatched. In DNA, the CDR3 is TGTGCCAGCAGCCCCTTTGCGGGAGGGCCCAGTGAGCAGTACTTC. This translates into CASSPFAGGPSEQYF.